This T cell receptor beta chain is drawn from a study of T-cell memory formation after mild COVID-19. General observations from the study: That cross-reactive memory joined was suggested by some responding clones appearing in pre-infection memory.

The sample holds a few counts of this clonotype. Its matching antigen is unknown. This CDR3 contains 14 residues. Germline V gene lookup returns CDR1 MGHRA and CDR2 YSYEKL. V lost 0 bases and J 6 bases, leaving 12 bases between the germline ends. TCRdb redid the calling of the 5' RACE reads with MiXCR, one entry per CDR3 protein. The data contain fewer than 150,000 distinct CDR3 sequences, roughly 20% of them singletons. V and J are TRBV4-1 and TRBJ2-7, with TRBD1 as a possible D gene (5 bases). Specimen: PBMCs or a T cell subset sorted from them (not recorded which). This TCR came from a man younger than 35 who had mild COVID-19 (a few samples of this study predate the infection). Cell type and time point are not known. CDR3 loop: CASSQEGLLGEQYF. The CDR3 DNA is TGCGCCAGCAGCCAAGAGGGGCTTTTAGGCGAGCAGTACTTC.